This T cell receptor beta chain was found in a study of blood T cell repertoires in COVID-19. Turning to the study itself: From the United States, Italy and Spain came samples of acute and convalescent COVID-19. T cells, B-cell-depleted T cells, or PBMCs supplied cDNA or gDNA.

Produced via immunoSEQ multiplex PCR; TCRdb's table is partial and in-frame only. The sample records hundreds of thousands of clones, about 89% being singletons. This CDR3 region has 15 residues. The V end lost 2 bases, the J end lost 2 bases, and 13 bases lay between the germline ends. CDR1 is SGHNT and CDR2 is YYREEE in the germline V gene (reference sequence). V and J are TRBV5-4 and TRBJ2-5; a weak D match, TRBD1 (6 bases). Sequencing was performed on peripheral blood. The sequence derives from a man between 60 and 75 years old who had recovered from COVID-19. The CDR3 DNA reads TGTGCCAGCAGCTTTGGCGGACAGATACAAGAGACCCAGTACTTC. It codes for CASSFGGQIQETQYF.